A selection of T cell receptor beta chains follows, all from one sample in a study of blood T cell repertoires in COVID-19. The repertoire was sequenced with immunoSEQ multiplex PCR; TCRdb's copy has only in-frame clones and lacks some. Among about 180,000 clones listed, approximately 88% were seen once. The sequencing sample was made of peripheral blood. These receptors were taken from a young woman with acute or convalescent COVID-19. CDR3s include the opening cysteine and the closing phenylalanine or tryptophan. Fields, in order: D gene, V gene, clone size, CDR3 protein. The D gene is left open where the match is weak. The size of a clone is reported for some rows only, either as once, few or many, or as a class for expanded clones.

d_call: -; v_call: TRBV28; clone_size: -; cdr3_aa: CASTSGSPEGYTF
d_call: -; v_call: TRBV3-1/TRBV3-2; clone_size: many; cdr3_aa: CASSQQGLGQPQHF
d_call: -; v_call: TRBV6-1; clone_size: -; cdr3_aa: CASSEASGALNEKLFF
d_call: -; v_call: TRBV5-5; clone_size: once; cdr3_aa: CASSLGPVTNTGELFF
d_call: -; v_call: TRBV28; clone_size: -; cdr3_aa: CATDGPGDLHF
d_call: -; v_call: TRBV5-1; clone_size: -; cdr3_aa: CASSLVLYEQFF
d_call: TRBD1; v_call: TRBV28; clone_size: -; cdr3_aa: CASSKPGTGGEKLFF
d_call: -; v_call: TRBV27; clone_size: -; cdr3_aa: CASSLSANSPLHF
d_call: TRBD1; v_call: TRBV29-1; clone_size: -; cdr3_aa: CSVRDSTYQPQHF
d_call: -; v_call: TRBV7-9; clone_size: -; cdr3_aa: CASSLGDSETQYF
d_call: -; v_call: TRBV4-1; clone_size: -; cdr3_aa: CASSQVKNEKLFF
d_call: TRBD2; v_call: TRBV18; clone_size: -; cdr3_aa: CASSRGASGGQTQYF
d_call: TRBD1; v_call: TRBV6-5; clone_size: -; cdr3_aa: CASSSGQGTDTQYF
d_call: -; v_call: TRBV7-2; clone_size: -; cdr3_aa: CASSLSLQRETQYF
d_call: -; v_call: TRBV7-2; clone_size: -; cdr3_aa: CASSPQWHQPQHF
d_call: TRBD1; v_call: TRBV19; clone_size: -; cdr3_aa: CASSIWTGGRGNEAFF
d_call: TRBD1; v_call: TRBV11-2; clone_size: -; cdr3_aa: CASSLGTGDEQFF
d_call: -; v_call: TRBV2; clone_size: few; cdr3_aa: CASSENRLRGAFF
d_call: -; v_call: TRBV6-6; clone_size: few; cdr3_aa: CASSQRDQRDTGELFF
d_call: TRBD2; v_call: TRBV27; clone_size: -; cdr3_aa: CASSLSPGLAGSYEQYF
d_call: -; v_call: TRBV5-4; clone_size: -; cdr3_aa: CASSSGVTKGYTF
d_call: TRBD1; v_call: TRBV2; clone_size: once; cdr3_aa: CASSRWDRATGELFF
d_call: TRBD1; v_call: TRBV6-5; clone_size: -; cdr3_aa: CAGRGQETQYF
d_call: -; v_call: TRBV23-1; clone_size: -; cdr3_aa: CASSPAGSGNTIYF
d_call: TRBD1; v_call: TRBV19; clone_size: -; cdr3_aa: CASRGTGSHEQYF
d_call: -; v_call: TRBV28; clone_size: -; cdr3_aa: CASRALRDFLTDTQYF
d_call: -; v_call: TRBV14; clone_size: -; cdr3_aa: CASSQDLGAFYNEQFF
d_call: TRBD2; v_call: TRBV7-2; clone_size: -; cdr3_aa: CASSSPLAGGQTGELFF
d_call: -; v_call: TRBV10-3; clone_size: once; cdr3_aa: CAISVKDIREGYTF
d_call: TRBD1; v_call: TRBV11-3; clone_size: once; cdr3_aa: CASSSQPRKTGERRNQPQHF
d_call: -; v_call: TRBV6-2/TRBV6-3; clone_size: -; cdr3_aa: CASSYSWLASETQYF
d_call: -; v_call: TRBV5-6; clone_size: -; cdr3_aa: CASSLSSGTDTQYF
d_call: -; v_call: TRBV28; clone_size: -; cdr3_aa: CASSPRGGSYGYTF
d_call: TRBD1; v_call: TRBV18; clone_size: -; cdr3_aa: CASSQGTGGQPQHF
d_call: TRBD2; v_call: TRBV6-6; clone_size: -; cdr3_aa: CASSYSERDSTDTQYF
d_call: -; v_call: TRBV12-3/TRBV12-4; clone_size: -; cdr3_aa: CASSELEGKLFF
d_call: TRBD1; v_call: TRBV9; clone_size: -; cdr3_aa: CASSVGGGADTGELFF
d_call: -; v_call: TRBV18; clone_size: -; cdr3_aa: CASSPIGQHSPLHF
d_call: -; v_call: TRBV19; clone_size: -; cdr3_aa: CASTLGQNTEAFF
d_call: -; v_call: TRBV5-4; clone_size: -; cdr3_aa: CASSFSGTDTQYF
d_call: TRBD1; v_call: TRBV18; clone_size: -; cdr3_aa: CASSQGQGYQPQHF
d_call: TRBD2; v_call: TRBV2; clone_size: -; cdr3_aa: CASSDPTSGRADNEQFF
d_call: -; v_call: TRBV6-1; clone_size: -; cdr3_aa: CASSEALSRNQPQHF
d_call: -; v_call: TRBV4-1; clone_size: -; cdr3_aa: CASSPRQAVYEQYF
d_call: -; v_call: TRBV27; clone_size: -; cdr3_aa: CATGRTATYNEQFF
d_call: -; v_call: TRBV25-1; clone_size: -; cdr3_aa: CASVNYEQYF
d_call: -; v_call: TRBV6-5; clone_size: once; cdr3_aa: CASSASGSRNEKLFF
d_call: -; v_call: TRBV11-3; clone_size: -; cdr3_aa: CASGSLEEQYF
d_call: TRBD1; v_call: TRBV4-1; clone_size: -; cdr3_aa: CASSSGTGGRNEQYF
d_call: -; v_call: TRBV15; clone_size: -; cdr3_aa: CATSRTSAGGDTIYF
d_call: TRBD1; v_call: TRBV30; clone_size: -; cdr3_aa: CAYTGGGTEAFF